What follows describes a single T cell receptor beta chain. Its specificity is not known. The data originate from a study of OX40 agonist ivuxolimab in advanced cancers. TCRdb's copy holds only in-frame clones and misses some; the assay was immunoSEQ multiplex PCR. Altogether under 150,000 clones are present, about 92% being singletons, with the ten largest covering more than 0.9%. V was trimmed by 5 bases and J by 6 bases, leaving 17 bases between them. CDR3 length: 14 residues. Germline-derived CDR1 and CDR2 are SEHNR and FQNEAQ (reference sequence). Study results and limitations: In general, CD8+ T cells held more expanded clones than CD4+ did, on average. Among some nonresponders, normalized T-cell clonal expansion was also low.

This rearrangement joins TRBV7-9 to TRBJ2-7; TRBD1 is a possible D gene (6 bases). The starting material was CD4+ or CD8+ T cells sorted from blood, obtained in a trial of the OX40 agonist ivuxolimab. This TCR came from an adult with an advanced solid tumor such as melanoma, head and neck, liver or kidney cancer. The CDR3 spells CASSGSLGGSEQYF. In DNA, the CDR3 is TGTGCCAGCAGCGGATCCCTAGGGGGTTCCGAGCAGTACTTC.